Listed below are T cell receptor beta chains from one sample, sequenced in a study of Ad26.COV2.S vaccination and SARS-CoV-2 variants. Clones were sequenced by immunoSEQ multiplex PCR, and TCRdb holds only the in-frame ones, with some missing. Here the sample spans hundreds of thousands of clones, more than 75% being singletons. The material sequenced was peripheral blood, taken in a trial of Ad26.COV2.S vaccine versus placebo. These receptors were collected from a person aged 18-65 years who received the Ad26.COV2.S COVID-19 vaccine or a placebo. Both conserved end residues are part of each CDR3. Each record gives: D gene, V gene, J gene, clone size, CDR3 DNA, CDR3 protein. The D gene is left open where the match is weak. Some rows mark clone size as missing; the rest say once, few, many or name a class of expanded clone.

TRBD1	TRBV27	TRBJ1-5	-	TGTGCCAGCAGCAGGACAGGGCCTTCAAATCAGCCCCAGCATTTT	CASSRTGPSNQPQHF
-	TRBV5-1	TRBJ2-7	-	TGCGCCAGCAGCCCCTCCGCGGGTAGCTACTACGAGCAGTACTTC	CASSPSAGSYYEQYF
-	TRBV6-5	TRBJ1-5	once	TGTGCCAGCAGTTACTCGACTGGTCAGCCCCAGCATTTT	CASSYSTGQPQHF
-	TRBV30	TRBJ2-7	-	TGTGCCTGGAGTATCGGGACCCCCGGGGCCTACGAGCAGTACTTC	CAWSIGTPGAYEQYF
-	TRBV19	TRBJ2-3	-	TGTGCCACCGTTGGAGTTCCCGCAAGCACAGATACGCAGTATTTT	CATVGVPASTDTQYF
-	TRBV3-1/TRBV3-2	TRBJ2-5	-	TGTGCCAGCAGCCGATTCCGGGGCGGACAAGAGACCCAGTACTTC	CASSRFRGGQETQYF
-	TRBV19	TRBJ1-5	few	TGTGCCAGTAGTGTCCTTCGATTGGATAGCAATCAGCCCCAGCATTTT	CASSVLRLDSNQPQHF
TRBD2	TRBV11-2	TRBJ2-5	-	TGTGCCAGCAGCTTAGGTACTAGCGGGGCGCAAGAGACCCAGTACTTC	CASSLGTSGAQETQYF
TRBD2	TRBV24-1	TRBJ2-1	-	TGTGCCACCAGTGATAGGGGACTAGCGGACAATGAGCAGTTCTTC	CATSDRGLADNEQFF
TRBD1	TRBV19	TRBJ1-1	-	TGTGCCAGTAGCGGAAACCTTCGACAGGGCGGTGACACTGAAGCTTTCTTT	CASSGNLRQGGDTEAFF
TRBD2	TRBV4-1	TRBJ2-7	-	TGCGCCAGCAGCCAAGATGGCGGGGGGCTTTACGAGCAGTACTTC	CASSQDGGGLYEQYF
-	TRBV11-2	TRBJ1-6	-	TGTGCCAGCAGCCCGTGGGACGGTCGCTCCTATAATTCACCCCTCCACTTT	CASSPWDGRSYNSPLHF
-	TRBV5-8	TRBJ1-6	-	TGTGCCAGCAGCTTGGGCAGCAATTCACCCCTCCACTTT	CASSLGSNSPLHF
TRBD1	TRBV30	TRBJ1-4	-	TGTGCCTGGGCCCAACGGGACAGGGACCGTAAACTGTTTTTT	CAWAQRDRDRKLFF
TRBD1	TRBV15	TRBJ1-3	-	TGTGCCACCTCACTTGGGACAGGGACTTTTGGAAACACCATATATTTT	CATSLGTGTFGNTIYF
-	TRBV7-9	TRBJ2-7	-	TGTGCCAGCAGCCCAAACGGTAGACCGGGGGAGCAGTACTTC	CASSPNGRPGEQYF
-	TRBV14	TRBJ2-5	-	TGTGCCAGCAGCCCGAGGACCATGCGAGAGACCCAGTACTTC	CASSPRTMRETQYF
TRBD2	TRBV5-8	TRBJ2-5	few	TGTGCCAGCATCTTATATGGGGGGGGCCAAGAGACCCAGTACTTC	CASILYGGGQETQYF
TRBD1	TRBV2	TRBJ1-1	-	TGTGCCAGCAGTTGGACAGGGAGGAACACTGAAGCTTTCTTT	CASSWTGRNTEAFF
TRBD1	TRBV30	TRBJ2-1	-	TGTGCTGTTGATGGGGGGACAGGGGTCGACAATGAGCAGTTCTTC	CAVDGGTGVDNEQFF
-	TRBV7-2	TRBJ1-2	-	TGTGCCAGCAGCCACCCGTTGGGGGGCTACACCTTC	CASSHPLGGYTF
TRBD2	TRBV14	TRBJ2-2	-	TGTGCCAGCAGCCAAGGGTTACTAGCGGGAAACACCGGGGAGCTGTTTTTT	CASSQGLLAGNTGELFF
-	TRBV23-1	TRBJ1-1	-	TGCGCCAGCAGTCAATCGGACGTGAACACTGAAGCTTTCTTT	CASSQSDVNTEAFF
TRBD1	TRBV5-1	TRBJ1-2	once	TGCGCCAGCAGCTCCGGCCTAGGGACAGGCAACTATGGCTACACCTTC	CASSSGLGTGNYGYTF
-	TRBV6-2/TRBV6-3	TRBJ1-5	-	TGTGCCAGCAGTTACTCAAGGACAGCGAACTATCAGCCCCAGCATTTT	CASSYSRTANYQPQHF
-	TRBV2	TRBJ2-7	-	TGTGCCAGCACCGAGGGGGGGGGCCGTTACGAGCAGTACTTC	CASTEGGGRYEQYF
-	TRBV6-2/TRBV6-3	TRBJ2-7	-	TGTGCCAGCAGTTTAGAAAACAGCGGTCTCGAGCAGTACTTC	CASSLENSGLEQYF
-	TRBV5-4	TRBJ1-2	-	TGTGCCAGCAGGGGCGCCGCGATTGGCTACACCTTC	CASRGAAIGYTF
-	TRBV7-9	TRBJ2-5	-	TGTGCCAGCAGCTTAGTACGTTACCAAGAGACCCAGTACTTC	CASSLVRYQETQYF
-	TRBV9	TRBJ2-7	few	TGTGCCAGCAGCCCCCTGGCTAGCACCCACTACGAGCAGTACTTC	CASSPLASTHYEQYF
TRBD2	TRBV13	TRBJ2-7	-	TGTGCCAGCAGCTTAGAAAGCGGGAGTTCCTACGAGCAGTACTTC	CASSLESGSSYEQYF
-	TRBV4-3	TRBJ2-5	-	TGCGCCAGCAGCCAGTACCTACTTGATGGGGAAGAGACCCAGTACTTC	CASSQYLLDGEETQYF
TRBD2	TRBV7-6	TRBJ2-1	-	TGTGCCAGCAGCTTAGCGGGAGGGCCGGATGAGCAGTTCTTC	CASSLAGGPDEQFF
-	TRBV10-3	TRBJ2-7	-	TGTGCCATCGGAAATCCCCGGGGCTACGAGCAGTACTTC	CAIGNPRGYEQYF
-	TRBV30	TRBJ2-1	once	TGTGCCTGGAGTTTCCCGGGACTGGATTACAATGAGCAGTTCTTC	CAWSFPGLDYNEQFF
-	TRBV4-1	TRBJ2-6	-	TGCGCCAGCAGCCAAGATCCGTTCTCTGGGGCCAACGTCCTGACTTTC	CASSQDPFSGANVLTF
-	TRBV2	TRBJ2-1	once	TGTGCCAGCAGTGAAGGACTGTCAACCTACAATGAGCAGTTCTTC	CASSEGLSTYNEQFF
-	TRBV7-2	TRBJ2-3	-	TGTGCCAGCAGCTTCAGGGGGGGTACGCAGTATTTT	CASSFRGGTQYF
-	TRBV11-3	TRBJ2-1	-	TGTGCCAGCAGCTTAGCAGGGGACGTCTCCTACAATGAGCAGTTCTTC	CASSLAGDVSYNEQFF
TRBD1	TRBV3-1/TRBV3-2	TRBJ2-7	-	TGTGCCAGCAGCCAATCAGACAGGGGTTGGTTAGGCGAGCAGTACTTC	CASSQSDRGWLGEQYF
TRBD1	TRBV6-1	TRBJ1-3	-	TGTGCCAGCAGTGAAATTGGGGGGACAGTCCTCTCTGGAAACACCATATATTTT	CASSEIGGTVLSGNTIYF
-	TRBV27	TRBJ1-5	-	TGTGCCAGCAGTTCCTGGCAGGGAGGGAGCAATCAGCCCCAGCATTTT	CASSSWQGGSNQPQHF
-	TRBV30	TRBJ2-7	-	TGTGCCTGGAGTTGGGGTTCAAGCTACGAGCAGTACTTC	CAWSWGSSYEQYF
TRBD1	TRBV27	TRBJ1-2	-	TGTGCCAGCAGTAACAGAGGGGGCCGGAACTATGGCTACACCTTC	CASSNRGGRNYGYTF
TRBD1	TRBV6-4	TRBJ1-6	-	TGTGCCAGCAGTGAGTGGCAGGGGGCGGAAAATTCACCCCTCCACTTT	CASSEWQGAENSPLHF
TRBD1	TRBV7-9	TRBJ2-1	once	TGTGCCAGCAGCCCCAGGGACAGGGTCAATGAGCAGTTCTTC	CASSPRDRVNEQFF
-	TRBV25-1	TRBJ2-1	-	TGTGCCAGCGTTGGTACCCCCAACAATGAGCAGTTCTTC	CASVGTPNNEQFF
-	TRBV2	TRBJ1-6	-	TGTGCCAGCAGGTTCAGCCAGAATTCACCCCTCCACTTT	CASRFSQNSPLHF